These 3 T cell receptor beta chains came from one sample sequenced in a study of T cell responses to AZD1222 COVID-19 vaccine. Sequencing used immunoSEQ multiplex PCR; TCRdb keeps in-frame clones, though not all of them. Of about 110,000 clones listed, more than 80% were seen once; the top ten hold roughly 7%. The input for sequencing was peripheral blood, taken on day 0 of AZD1222 vaccination. Every receptor here comes from an adult in good health.

This rearrangement joins TRBV3-1 (or the pseudogene TRBV3-2) to TRBJ1-1; D unresolved. Germline V gene lookup returns CDR1 LGHDT and CDR2 YNNKEL (reference sequence). The CDR3 consists of 12 residues. The V end was cut by 1 base, the J end by 7 bases, with 7 bases between. The CDR3 sequence: CASSQGSREAFF. The CDR3, as DNA: TGTGCCAGCAGCCAAGGTAGCCGTGAAGCTTTCTTT.

This rearrangement joins TRBV7-9 to TRBJ1-1; 9 bases agree with TRBD1. Germline V gives CDR1 SEHNR, CDR2 FQNEAQ (reference sequence). This CDR3 region has 16 residues. The ends lost 5 bases at V and 3 bases at J; junction bases unmatched: 10. This CDR3 is CASSGHRGRGDTEAFF. CDR3 nucleotides: TGTGCCAGCAGCGGCCACAGGGGGCGCGGGGACACTGAAGCTTTCTTT.

The CDR3 nucleotides read TGTGCCAGCGAAGACTTGTCGCCCTACGAGCAGTACTTC. Protein sequence: CASEDLSPYEQYF. V is TRBV21-1 and J is TRBJ2-7; TRBD2 was called by the table and not checked on the DNA. TRBV21-1 is a documented pseudogene. This CDR3 region has 13 residues.